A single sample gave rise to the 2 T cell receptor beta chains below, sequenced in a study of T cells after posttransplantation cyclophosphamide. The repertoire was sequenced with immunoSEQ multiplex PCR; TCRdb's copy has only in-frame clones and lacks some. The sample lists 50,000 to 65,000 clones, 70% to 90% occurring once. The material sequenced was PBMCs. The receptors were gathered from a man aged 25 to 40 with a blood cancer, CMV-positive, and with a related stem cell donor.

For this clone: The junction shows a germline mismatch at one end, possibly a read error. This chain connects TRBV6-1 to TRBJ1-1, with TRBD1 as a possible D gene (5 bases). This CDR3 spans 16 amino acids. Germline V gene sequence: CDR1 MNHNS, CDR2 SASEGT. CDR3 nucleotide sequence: TGTGCCAGCAGTGCACCAGATTGGGGCTTGAACACTGAAACTTTCTTT. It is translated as CASSAPDWGLNTETFF.

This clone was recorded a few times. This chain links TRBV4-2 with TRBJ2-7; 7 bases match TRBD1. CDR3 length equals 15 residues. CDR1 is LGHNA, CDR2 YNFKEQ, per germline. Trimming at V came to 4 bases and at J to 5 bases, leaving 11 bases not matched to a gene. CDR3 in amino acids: CASSPRDSESNEQYF. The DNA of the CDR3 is TGTGCCAGCAGCCCACGGGACAGCGAATCCAACGAGCAGTACTTC.